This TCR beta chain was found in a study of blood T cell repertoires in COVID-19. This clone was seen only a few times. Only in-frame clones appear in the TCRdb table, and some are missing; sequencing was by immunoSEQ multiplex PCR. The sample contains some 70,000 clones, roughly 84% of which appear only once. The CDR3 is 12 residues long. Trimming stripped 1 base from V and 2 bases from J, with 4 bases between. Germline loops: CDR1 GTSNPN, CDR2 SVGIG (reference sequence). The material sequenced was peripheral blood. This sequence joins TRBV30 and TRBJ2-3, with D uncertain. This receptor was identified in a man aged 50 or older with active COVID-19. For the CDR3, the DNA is TGTGCCTGGAGTGCGTACACAGATACGCAGTATTTT. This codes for CAWSAYTDTQYF.